Listed here is a single T cell receptor (beta chain). Its cognate antigen is unknown. The data stem from a study of PD-L1 blockade in urothelial cancer. Study-level background: Anywhere from 0 to 3 prior chemotherapy regimens had been received by patients. Investigators checked blood 3 weeks (second dose) and 6 weeks after treatment start.

Study conclusions and caveats: TCR clonality was measured in pretreatment peripheral blood. Clonality below the median predicted better survival.

Described time point: pretreatment peripheral blood. Here immunoSEQ multiplex PCR was the method, and the copy in TCRdb shows in-frame clones only, minus some. The sample shows over 65,000 clones, under 90% of them seen only once. This TCR derives from an older man with urothelial cancer. The source material was PBMCs, sampled around atezolizumab (anti-PD-L1) treatment.

Here the CDR3 DNA reads TGTGCCAGCAGCGAATCTAGCGGGACGCTTTACGAGCAGTACTTC. Protein product: CASSESSGTLYEQYF. The V gene is TRBV11-1, the J gene TRBJ2-7; 9 bases align to TRBD2. Germline V lookup: CDR1 SGHAT, CDR2 FQDESV (reference sequence). The V segment lost 5 bases and the J segment 4 bases; nucleotides outside the gene matches: 9. The CDR3 sequence is 15 residues long. Combining the CDR3 with reference TRBV11-1 and TRBJ2-7 gives the whole variable domain EAEVAQSPRYKITEKSQAVAFWCDPISGHATLYWYRQILGQGPELLVQFQDESVVDDSQLPKDRFSAERLKGVDSTLKIQPAELGDSAMYLCASSESSGTLYEQYFGPGTRLTVT.